The source of this T cell receptor (beta chain) is a study of shared clonotypes between healthy human individuals. The authors combined CD45RO+ cells with CCR7-negative CD45RA+ TemRA cells as CD8 memory. Study observations and caveats: Sampling was confined to blood; repertoires within tissues likely differ. Deeper or shallower sequencing was expected to change how clonotypes are shared among donors. In a few donors, around 4.8% of naive CD4 clonotypes appeared in common.

On this clone: As yet, its antigen is unknown.

The CDR3 totals 16 residues. Germline V CDR1 and CDR2: MNHNY, SVGAGI (reference sequence). J was trimmed by 2 bases and V by 0 bases; bases with no gene match: 7. Measured with immunoSEQ multiplex PCR; TCRdb has only the in-frame clones, and not every one. The sample shows around 690,000 clones, 90% of them seen only once. The source of this sequence is a man between 18 and 35 years old in good health. Some clones in this sample may be carry-over from other donors' samples. Sequencing used memory CD8+ T cells from PBMCs. Noted subset: CD45RO+ cells pooled with CCR7-negative TemRA cells. The J gene is TRBJ2-7, the V gene TRBV6-6, with 7 positions matching TRBD2. The CDR3 is CASSYSYGTMTYEQYF. The DNA for the CDR3 is TGTGCCAGCAGTTACTCGTATGGGACTATGACCTACGAGCAGTACTTC.